This passage covers 32 T cell receptor beta chains from one sample sequenced in a study of T cell changes during pregnancy in multiple sclerosis. Profiled with immunoSEQ multiplex PCR; TCRdb holds only in-frame clones, not every one. The table lists about 69,000 clones, 92% of them singletons. The source material was peripheral blood, sampled in the third trimester of pregnancy. The origin of the receptors is a female donor in good health, enrolled as a control in a pregnancy study.

The chain links TRBV6-6 to TRBJ2-1, with TRBD2 identical over 10 bases. The germline gives CDR1 MNHNY, CDR2 SVGAGI (reference sequence). The junction had 12 bases not matched to a gene; V was cut back by 8 bases and J by 8 bases. This CDR3 is built from 15 residues. The chain's CDR3 is CASGASGRRGHEQFF. For the CDR3, the DNA is TGTGCCAGCGGAGCTAGCGGGAGAAGGGGCCATGAGCAGTTCTTC.

The rearrangement joins TRBV5-8 to TRBJ2-7; 8 bases align to TRBD1. This CDR3 comprises 15 residues. CDR1 is SGHTS and CDR2 is YDEGEE in the germline V gene. V lost 4 bases to trimming and J lost 5 bases; unmatched junction nucleotides: 11. CDR3 in DNA: TGTGCCAGCAGCCGCGACAGGGGCCCCTGGGACGAGCAGTACTTC. As protein: CASSRDRGPWDEQYF.

This chain joins TRBV2 and TRBJ2-7; TRBD2 matches 7 bases. Germline V gives CDR1 SNHLY, CDR2 FYNNEI. The CDR3 has 12 residues. V dropped 4 bases and J dropped 3; count of bases not matched to a gene: 0. This CDR3 is CASSGGGYEQYF. The DNA of the CDR3 is TGTGCCAGCAGTGGGGGGGGCTACGAGCAGTACTTC.

V and J are TRBV6-5 and TRBJ1-1, with D maybe TRBD1 (5 bases). This CDR3 region has 13 residues. The V gene's germline CDR1 is MNHEY and CDR2 SVGAGI. V lost 2 bases and J 5 bases, leaving 9 bases between the germline ends. The CDR3 nucleotides are TGTGCCAGCAGTTACGGGGGGGGGACTGAAGCTTTCTTT. Its translation is CASSYGGGTEAFF.

The chain employs TRBV5-6 and TRBJ2-1; weak D call: TRBD1 (6 bases). Trimming took 2 bases from V and 12 from J, leaving 12 bases between them. The CDR3 spans 12 residues. CDR1 is SGHDT, CDR2 YYEEEE, per germline. DNA of the CDR3: TGTGCCAGCAGCTTTACAGGGCCAGGGCAGTTCTTC. Encoded protein: CASSFTGPGQFF. Complete variable domain (other parts from reference TRBV5-6 and TRBJ2-1): DAGVTQSPTHLIKTRGQQVTLRCSPKSGHDTVSWYQQALGQGPQFIFQYYEEEERQRGNFPDRFSGHQFPNYSSELNVNALLLGDSALYLCASSFTGPGQFFGPGTRLTVL.

The V and J genes are TRBV7-9 and TRBJ1-2; D unresolved. Germline V gene lookup returns CDR1 SEHNR and CDR2 FQNEAQ (reference sequence). The V end was cut by 8 bases, the J end by 2 bases, with 12 bases between. The CDR3 is 13 amino acids. Here the CDR3 reads CASWEGPNYGYTF. CDR3 DNA sequence: TGTGCCAGCTGGGAGGGTCCGAACTATGGCTACACCTTC.

V gene TRBV19 combines with J gene TRBJ2-1, with 14 bases matching TRBD2. The CDR3 totals 16 residues. Germline CDR1 LNHDA, CDR2 SQIVND (reference sequence). J gave up 9 bases and V 7 bases, and 11 bases lay outside the gene matches. The CDR3 DNA follows: TGTGCCAGTACGCCTCGGGGACTAGCGGGAGTAAGTGAGCAGTTCTTC. It yields the protein CASTPRGLAGVSEQFF.

The chain combines TRBV7-2 with TRBJ2-1; D is perhaps TRBD2 (6 bases). The germline CDR1 and CDR2 sequences are SGHTA and FQGNSA. Trimming shortened V by 4 bases and J by 0 bases, and 10 bases separated the two germline ends. The CDR3 totals 15 residues. For the CDR3, the DNA is TGTGCCAGCAGCTCCTATAGCGGCTCCTACAATGAGCAGTTCTTC. Its protein product is CASSSYSGSYNEQFF. Filled out from reference TRBV7-2 and TRBJ2-1, the complete variable domain reads GAGVSQSPSNKVTEKGKDVELRCDPISGHTALYWYRQSLGQGLEFLIYFQGNSAPDKSGLPSDRFSAERTGGSVSTLTIQRTQQEDSAVYLCASSSYSGSYNEQFFGPGTRLTVL.

This clone was seen a single time. The rearrangement joins TRBV5-1 to TRBJ2-7; possibly TRBD1 for D (5 bases). The CDR3 sequence is 13 residues long. The V gene's germline CDR1 is SGHRS and CDR2 YFSETQ. V dropped 2 bases and J dropped 0 bases, with 6 bases sitting between them. The CDR3: CASSFRDSYEQYF. The CDR3 coding sequence is TGCGCCAGCAGCTTCAGGGACTCCTACGAGCAGTACTTC. The full variable domain, completed using reference TRBV5-1 and TRBJ2-7, is KAGVTQTPRYLIKTRGQQVTLSCSPISGHRSVSWYQQTPGQGLQFLFEYFSETQRNKGNFPGRFSGRQFSNSRSEMNVSTLELGDSALYLCASSFRDSYEQYFGPGTRLTVT.

This chain links TRBV19 with TRBJ2-7; weak D call: TRBD2 (5 bases). The length of the CDR3 is 16 residues. The germline V gene has CDR1 LNHDA and CDR2 SQIVND (reference sequence). The V gene lost 0 bases and the J gene lost 2 bases, with 14 bases spanning the gap. CDR3 amino acids: CASSIEWRPTPYEQYF. The CDR3 DNA is TGTGCCAGTAGTATAGAGTGGAGGCCCACCCCCTACGAGCAGTACTTC. The full variable domain, with the rest looked up from reference TRBV19 and TRBJ2-7, is DGGITQSPKYLFRKEGQNVTLSCEQNLNHDAMYWYRQDPGQGLRLIYYSQIVNDFQKGDIAEGYSVSREKKESFPLTVTSAQKNPTAFYLCASSIEWRPTPYEQYFGPGTRLTVT.

The chain has TRBV6-5 and TRBJ2-7; TRBD2 matches at 10 bases. The CDR3 sequence is 16 residues long. Per germline, CDR1 MNHEY and CDR2 SVGAGI. The trim removed 0 bases at V and 5 bases at J, leaving 7 bases unmatched. DNA for the CDR3: TGTGCCAGCAGTTACTCTTTTCTAGCGGGAGTGGACGAGCAGTACTTC. This gives the protein CASSYSFLAGVDEQYF.

This chain links TRBV10-2 with TRBJ1-3; TRBD1 matches 8 bases. CDR3 length equals 14 residues. Germline-derived CDR1 and CDR2 are WSHSY and SAAADI. V shed 5 bases and J 2 bases; nucleotides not matched to a gene: 2. The CDR3 region has the DNA TGCGCCAGCAGTCGGGACAGGACTGGAAACACCATATATTTT. This translates into CASSRDRTGNTIYF.

CDR3: CASSLSPLAVTGELFF. CDR3 DNA sequence: TGTGCCAGCAGTTTATCGCCTCTAGCGGTCACCGGGGAGCTGTTTTTT. V gene TRBV28 combines with J gene TRBJ2-2; 7 bases agree with TRBD2. The CDR3 runs to 16 residues. The germline CDR1 and CDR2 sequences are MDHEN and SYDVKM. Trimming at V came to 1 base and at J to 4 bases, leaving 6 bases not matched to a gene.

V and J are TRBV6-5 and TRBJ1-4; TRBD1 matches 7 bases. The V segment lost 4 bases and the J segment 2 bases; nucleotides outside the gene matches: 4. CDR3 length: 15 amino acids. Germline values: CDR1 MNHEY, CDR2 SVGAGI. The CDR3 DNA is TGTGCCAGCAGTTTATTACAGGGGACTAATGAAAAACTGTTTTTT. This codes for CASSLLQGTNEKLFF.

The chain recombines TRBV2 with TRBJ2-5; 14 bases agree with TRBD2. CDR1 SNHLY and CDR2 FYNNEI come from the germline V gene. V lost 5 bases to trimming and J lost 5 bases; unmatched junction nucleotides: 1. This CDR3 is 14 amino acids long. The CDR3 nucleotides read TGTGCCAGCAGTTGGACTAGCGGGGGGGAGACCCAGTACTTC. It translates to CASSWTSGGETQYF.

The rearrangement links TRBV28 to TRBJ2-5; 9 bases align to TRBD2. The CDR3 is 15 residues long. Germline V CDR1 and CDR2: MDHEN, SYDVKM. V gave up 7 bases and J gave up 1 base; unmatched junction bases: 7. In DNA form, the CDR3 reads TGTGCCAGCATTCAAGCGGGAGGCGGCCAAGAGACCCAGTACTTC. Protein product: CASIQAGGGQETQYF.

The chain couples TRBV19 to TRBJ2-5; D perhaps matches TRBD1 (6 bases). Germline V lookup: CDR1 LNHDA, CDR2 SQIVND (reference sequence). The CDR3 runs to 14 residues. V dropped 7 bases and J dropped 3 bases, with 15 bases sitting between them. The CDR3 spells CASTKGAGEETQYF. DNA of the CDR3: TGTGCCAGTACCAAAGGGGCAGGGGAAGAGACCCAGTACTTC.

The chain carries TRBV10-3 and TRBJ2-2; TRBD1 is a possible D gene (6 bases). The CDR3 runs 18 residues. Germline assignment: CDR1 ENHRY and CDR2 SYGVKD. V lost 2 bases to trimming and J lost 3 bases, with 19 bases between them. This CDR3 is CAISERVVGAVDTGELFF. CDR3 DNA: TGTGCCATCAGTGAGAGGGTCGTGGGGGCGGTAGACACCGGGGAGCTGTTTTTT.

The CDR3: CASSHGGAANQPQHF. Written as DNA, the CDR3 is TGTGCCAGCAGCCACGGGGGGGCAGCGAATCAGCCCCAGCATTTT. V is TRBV6-5 and J is TRBJ1-5; tentative D call: TRBD1 (6 bases). V dropped 6 bases and J dropped 4 bases, with 16 bases sitting between them. The length of the CDR3 is 15 residues. Germline assignment: CDR1 MNHEY and CDR2 SVGAGI.

J is TRBJ2-1 and V is TRBV27, with 7 bases matching TRBD2. Germline V gene lookup returns CDR1 MNHEY and CDR2 SMNVEV (reference sequence). V lost 5 bases, J lost 4 bases, and 11 bases stayed unmatched. This CDR3 has 16 amino acids. CDR3 sequence (DNA): TGTGCCAGCAGTCCCTACGGACTAGGAAAATACAATGAGCAGTTCTTC. It yields the protein CASSPYGLGKYNEQFF.

The chain recombines TRBV6-7 with TRBJ2-7; perhaps TRBD1 as D (6 bases). TRBV6-7 is placed among ORFs of uncertain function. V lost 8 bases and J lost 0, with 23 bases in between. This CDR3 is 17 amino acids long. CDR3 amino acids: CASVTMMDSVYSYEQYF. CDR3 DNA: TGTGCCAGCGTCACCATGATGGACAGTGTTTACTCCTACGAGCAGTACTTC.

V and J are TRBV7-3 and TRBJ2-1, with 10 bases that match TRBD2. V was pared by 7 bases and J by 6 bases, with 6 bases of the junction left unmatched. This CDR3 is built from 14 residues. Germline CDR1 SGHTA, CDR2 FQGTGA. The CDR3 loop reads CASKPGLASNEQFF. The DNA for the CDR3 is TGTGCCAGCAAACCGGGACTAGCGTCCAATGAGCAGTTCTTC.

J is TRBJ2-7 and V is TRBV19; 8 positions agree with TRBD1. The ends lost 5 bases at V and 5 bases at J; junction bases unmatched: 8. The germline gives CDR1 LNHDA, CDR2 SQIVND (reference sequence). This CDR3 region has 14 residues. The CDR3 DNA reads TGTGCCAGTAGTTCCGGACAGGGTGCCAACGAGCAGTACTTC. Residues: CASSSGQGANEQYF.

CDR3 sequence reads: CASSNDLDIQYF. CDR3 nucleotide sequence: TGTGCCAGCAGTAACGACCTAGACATTCAGTACTTC. The V and J genes are TRBV7-9 and TRBJ2-4; D ambiguous. Germline V gene data show CDR1 as SEHNR and CDR2 as FQNEAQ (reference sequence). This CDR3 has 12 residues. The V gene lost 6 bases and the J gene lost 8 bases, with 11 bases spanning the gap. Full variable domain (outside the CDR3, taken from reference TRBV7-9 and TRBJ2-4): DTGVSQNPRHKITKRGQNVTFRCDPISEHNRLYWYRQTLGQGPEFLTYFQNEAQLEKSRLLSDRFSAERPKGSFSTLEIQRTEQGDSAMYLCASSNDLDIQYFGAGTRLSVL.

V usage is TRBV30 and J usage is TRBJ2-7, with 7 bases that match TRBD2. The germline gives CDR1 GTSNPN, CDR2 SVGIG (reference sequence). After removal of 2 bases from V and 2 bases from J, the junction contained 3 bases not matched to a gene. The CDR3 length is 13 residues. CDR3 bases: TGTGCCTGGAGTAGCGGGGCCACCTACGAGCAGTACTTC. As protein: CAWSSGATYEQYF.

The V call is TRBV11-3, the J call TRBJ2-1; TRBD1 is a possible D gene (6 bases). CDR3 length equals 15 residues. Germline V CDR1 and CDR2: SGHNT, YENEEA. V dropped 3 bases and J dropped 0 bases, with 9 bases sitting between them. CDR3 nucleotides: TGTGCCAGCAGCTTCAGGGGTACCTCCTACAATGAGCAGTTCTTC. Its translation: CASSFRGTSYNEQFF.

The chain couples TRBV2 to TRBJ1-2; D is perhaps TRBD1 (6 bases). This CDR3 has 14 residues. Germline-derived CDR1 and CDR2 are SNHLY and FYNNEI. V lost 6 bases to trimming and J lost 2 bases, with 13 bases between them. The CDR3 loop reads CASRGDTANYGYTF. CDR3 sequence (DNA): TGTGCCAGCAGGGGGGACACCGCCAACTATGGCTACACCTTC.

The V gene is TRBV27, the J gene TRBJ2-1; D possibly corresponds to TRBD2 (6 bases). Looked up from germline, CDR1 is MNHEY and CDR2 is SMNVEV (reference sequence). V gave up 3 bases and J gave up 0 bases, with 12 bases separating them. The CDR3 sequence is 16 residues long. CDR3 sequence (DNA): TGTGCCAGCAGTTTTAGGGACTGGAGCTCCTACAATGAGCAGTTCTTC. It encodes CASSFRDWSSYNEQFF.

The chain couples TRBV5-5 to TRBJ2-3, with D hard to call. This CDR3 is 14 amino acids long. Trimming took off 7 bases at V and 0 bases at J, with 12 bases between the two ends. Germline V gene data show CDR1 as SGHKS and CDR2 as YYEKEE (reference sequence). Written as DNA, the CDR3 is TGTGCCAGCCGAGCCGCCGCTAGCACAGATACGCAGTATTTT. Residues: CASRAAASTDTQYF.

The genes are TRBV7-3 and TRBJ2-1; D is ambiguous. Trimming took off 4 bases at V and 2 bases at J, with 12 bases between the two ends. Germline loops: CDR1 SGHTA, CDR2 FQGTGA. The CDR3 is 15 residues long. The CDR3 nucleotides read TGTGCCAGCAGCTCCCTTGCGGCGGCCTACAATGAGCAGTTCTTC. Amino acids: CASSSLAAAYNEQFF.

The chain couples TRBV29-1 to TRBJ1-1; TRBD1 matches at 9 bases. CDR1 is SQVTM and CDR2 is ANQGSEA in the germline V gene. The CDR3 runs 11 residues. V gave up 7 bases and J gave up 10 bases; unmatched junction bases: 7. CDR3 nucleotide sequence: TGCAGCGCACTGGGACAGGGTCTAGCTTTCTTT. It translates to CSALGQGLAFF.

The chain recombines TRBV7-2 with TRBJ2-1; TRBD1 aligns across 9 bases. The CDR3 has 18 amino acids. The V gene end was trimmed by 1 base and the J gene end by 8 bases; junction bases not matched to a gene: 15. Per the germline V gene, CDR1 is SGHTA and CDR2 is FQGNSA. The CDR3 loop reads CASSLVAVRGTGIDEQFF. The CDR3 DNA reads as TGTGCCAGCAGCTTAGTGGCGGTTAGAGGGACAGGGATCGATGAGCAGTTCTTC.